This T cell receptor beta chain was documented in a study of regulatory T cells in long-lasting Graves disease. For the study at large: Antithyroid drug exposure in newly diagnosed Graves' patients had lasted under 3 months.

Germline V gene lookup returns CDR1 DFQATT and CDR2 SNEGSKA (reference sequence). CDR3 length: 19 residues. Trimming cost V 0 bases and J 5 bases; bases outside gene matches: 15. Study results and limitations: The study found lower TCR diversity in persistent Graves' patients than in newly diagnosed ones.

Specified time point: newly diagnosed GD, antithyroid drugs for less than 3 months. Scientists built the TCR library using RNA that was extracted from PBMCs. The authors drew 7 to 10 milliliters of peripheral blood into EDTA tubes. Combining iRepertoire HTBI primers with Arm-PCR of CDR3 regions, the authors built TCR beta libraries. TCRdb re-called the multiplex PCR reads with MiXCR, one entry per CDR3 protein. This table has almost 450,000 distinct CDR3 sequences, about a sixth appearing once. The sample holds many counts of this clonotype. Antigen specificity is unknown. These data also formed part of another study, on T cells in Graves' hyperthyroidism and ophthalmopathy.

The rearrangement links TRBV20-1 to TRBJ2-7, with 14 positions matching TRBD2. The receptor comes from a woman aged 25 to 45 with Graves disease. Sample: peripheral blood mononuclear cells (PBMCs), taken at new diagnosis, from a patient treated with antithyroid drugs. CDR3 coding DNA: TGCAGTGCTAGAGATTGGGCGGGACTAGCGGGAGTAAGCGTCCACGAGCAGTACTTC. Translated: CSARDWAGLAGVSVHEQYF.